This T cell receptor beta chain was documented in a study of cytomegalovirus exposure and HLA in healthy donors (dated by TCRdb to 2017 to 2019). In terms of the full investigation: An earlier analysis of around 600 of the donors reported about 250 Gb of sequence data and roughly 100 million unique TCR beta sequences from 150 million to 200 million T cells. To study patterns of TCR occurrence, a later analysis re-analyzed previously published TCR beta repertoires from 650 to 750 donors and added high-resolution HLA genotyping. The study aimed to test whether signatures of past pathogen exposure could be identified by cataloging public T cell receptors. Every repertoire in the discovery cohort had been generated on one and the same sequencing platform. Typing coverage differed by locus: A, B, C, DRB1 and DQB1 were typed in roughly 629-640 donors, DQA1 in 500 to 550, DPA1 in 606, and DPB1 in just under 490. Donor age, sex, ethnicity and CMV serostatus were compiled together with the repertoire data. Using immunosequencing, the study profiled T cell repertoires from fewer than 850 subjects and related those repertoires to cytomegalovirus serostatus. Along with the approximately 700-subject first cohort, a separate validation cohort of roughly 110 different subjects was used. Class I and class II HLA loci were covered by the typing at four-digit resolution. In a later genetic analysis, genome-wide SNP genotypes for about 65% of the roughly 700 donors were used, and that subset was treated as a discovery cohort. To decide whether each TCR beta V gene segment behaved as functional or pseudogenic, an earlier analysis of some 580 of the donors relied on high-throughput TCR beta sequencing. Across 398 genotyped donors of the cohort, an average of roughly 200,000 unique TCR beta nucleotide sequences per donor were sequenced, and 15% to 20% of those sequences were non-productive. The later analysis used no new phenotypic data to find candidate immune exposures, relying instead on TCR beta sequences and their occurrence across donors. High-throughput TCR immunosequencing, statistical association of individual TCRs with disease status, and machine learning were combined to predict cytomegalovirus infection status. Around 320 gigabases of sequencing data and 78 million or so unique TCR sequences were included in an early release covering around 600 HLA-typed donors. Because of strong linkage in the cohort, a few DR-DQ haplotypes were treated as single units for association and clustering. Of the roughly 410 genotyped donors, 80% to 90% were placed in the genetic ancestry cluster associated with self-reported Caucasian donors.

Note on this clone: This clone's antigen is unknown.

Library preparation employed the immunoSEQ multiplex PCR assay. The multiplex PCR relied on a mix of 60 forward primers for TCR Vbeta segments and 13 reverse primers for TCR Jbeta segments. Amplification of the CDR3 region of rearranged TCR beta genes was performed with a multiplex PCR assay on genomic DNA. The amplified TCR beta libraries were sequenced on the Illumina HiSeq System as 87-base-pair reads. The published analysis was carried out like this. A later analysis counted about 80 million unique TCR beta chains across the 650 to 800 repertoires, and 9 million to 14 million of these chains were shared by at least two donors. A nearest-neighbor algorithm error-corrected the raw reads and collapsed the reads into unique sequences, merging closely related sequences to remove PCR and sequencing errors. CDR3 sequences were aligned to IMGT reference sequences to assign V, D and J gene segments. For a sequence to be retained, a match of at least six nucleotides was required to both a V gene segment and a J gene segment. Rearrangements were classified as productive when the CDR3 lacked stop codons and remained in frame with V and J, and all other rearrangements were classified as non-productive. Following IMGT convention, CDR3 was defined as the stretch from the second conserved V-encoded cysteine up to the conserved J-encoded phenylalanine. Sequences without an unambiguous match to a single V gene segment were excluded from the earlier analysis of approximately 600 of the donors. An earlier analysis of under 750 of the donors called V segments functional above 56.7% productive rearrangements and segregating when the between-donor standard deviation exceeded 5%. To diagnose cytomegalovirus status from the catalog of TCR beta chain sequences, a statistical classification framework was built. A later analysis assigned V and J genes by comparing TCR nucleotide sequences with IMGT/GENE-DB human TR gene sequences. Using the TCRdist pipeline, a later analysis assigned CDR3 sequences along with most-parsimonious VDJ recombination scenarios. In a later analysis, each TCR beta chain was defined by its CDR3 amino acid sequence together with its V-gene family, and reads without a unique V-gene family were excluded. As a way to deal with suspected cross-contamination and a sequencing artifact, a later analysis dropped hundreds of nucleotide sequences that were highly shared and had low generation probability. In a later analysis, a clonal expansion index was calculated for each public chain from normalized within-repertoire ranks of inferred template counts. In a later analysis, generation probabilities were computed using a VDJ recombination model fitted to out-of-frame rearrangements, and the results were checked against IGoR. In a later analysis, hypergeometric tests were used to score TCR-TCR, TCR-HLA and TCR-CMV co-occurrence, with a repertoire-size bias correction applied to TCR pairs. To estimate false discovery rates, a later analysis permuted the HLA or CMV assignments 20 times. In a later analysis, co-occurring TCRs were grouped using DBSCAN, with TCRdist sequence similarity added in when clustering inside HLA-allele-positive subsets. Co-occurrence clustering excluded repertoires with fewer than 30,000 or more than 120,000 public chains, plus five with anomalous nucleotide sharing. Imported from immuneACCESS, the table was reduced by TCRdb to in-frame sequences with V and J called. These copies leave out some clones; in studies compared against another copy, an unresolved V gene accounts for under half, and the cause of the remainder is not known. V, J and clone size reflect that table, while D and trimming were determined from the DNA. This sample's table carries approximately 130,000 clones. The ten largest clonotypes hold approximately 1.9% of the sample.

Including the terminal cysteine and phenylalanine, the CDR3 comprises 12 residues. The entry retains the CDR3 DNA only, 36 bases that are in frame from base 1. The cohort comprised approximately 700 healthy bone marrow donors. Cohort members were all nominally healthy when sampled, although unrecorded immune exposures were likely present. The donor was CMV seronegative and was included in the group of 352 seronegative cohort members. A peripheral blood sample was provided by each donor, and peripheral blood mononuclear cells were used for TCR beta sequencing. The Qiagen DNeasy Blood Extraction Kit was used to extract genomic DNA from the blood cell samples. Overall study results and their limits: The authors suggested that the approach could potentially be generalized to other disease states and immunological phenotypes. A cluster of highly shared sequence variants was judged likely to represent a technical artifact of the sequencing pipeline. The earlier analysis of approximately 560 of the donors excluded roughly 17 rarely observed V segments, including chromosome 9 orphons, because counts were too low. In a later analysis, HLA-associated TCR beta chains were found to be more clonally expanded and to have lower generation probabilities than equally common non-associated chains. Roughly uniform sequencing depth across donors was assumed in presence/absence analyses, although this assumption may not hold. In both the original and validation cohorts, the classifier was reported to diagnose cytomegalovirus status with high specificity and sensitivity. Linkage disequilibrium might explain the correlated functional status among segregating V segments, but an unknown experimental factor could not be ruled out. While some public TCRs were present in many individuals, most TCR sequences turned up only very rarely across donors. Some IMGT-functional V segments, including TRBV6-2 and TRBV6-3, could not be told apart with the 87-base-pair reads, so those segments were excluded. In a later genetic analysis, a missense DCLRE1C variant was associated with V-gene and J-gene trimming of TCR beta chains, and the association was replicated in an independent cohort. A later genetic analysis reported fewer N-insertions in productive TCRs among donors in an Asian-associated ancestry cluster than the approximately 670-donor mean. Most CMV-associated TCR beta chains appeared to be HLA-restricted in a later analysis, and the HLA associations seemed to be driven largely by CMV exposure. For the cohort, immune exposure information was limited to CMV serostatus. In a later analysis, the rate of TCR association differed among HLA loci, with DRB1 alleles having the most associated TCRs and HLA-C alleles having the fewest. Strong co-occurrence of HLA alleles, especially DR and DQ, made assigning TCR associations to individual alleles difficult. Broadly in line with IMGT annotations, most TCR beta V segments showed up in productive rearrangements about 90% or about 30% of the time in an earlier analysis of a few hundred of the donors. Only TCR beta chains were sequenced in this cohort, and the absence of alpha or paired-chain data limited detectable features. According to a later analysis, parvovirus B19, influenza, CMV and Epstein-Barr virus appeared linked to several top co-occurrence clusters. Specific HLA alleles were associated with over 15,000 TCR beta sequences at a false discovery rate of 0.05 in a later analysis. Because some donors lacked HLA typing at each locus, the association tests relied only on the typed subset. A further reported finding was that TCR beta sequences accurately predicted the HLA-A and HLA-B alleles for most subjects in the first cohort. In vitro tests confirmed that a few of the cytomegalovirus-associated TCR beta chains recognize cytomegalovirus antigens. In the study, 150 to 200 TCR beta chains were listed as associated with cytomegalovirus.

Sequences were obtained from PBMCs. The receptor chain draws on TRBV21-1 and TRBJ2-3; the table's D call, TRBD2, was not checked against the DNA. TRBV21-1 is noted as a pseudogene. The sequence was obtained from a woman between 55 and 75 years old in good health and CMV-seronegative. The DNA sequence is TGTGCCAGGGGAGGCAGGCCAGATACGCAGTATTTT. It translates to CARGGRPDTQYF.